This T cell receptor beta chain was captured by sequencing in a study of cytotoxic CD8 clonotypes in ibrutinib-treated CLL. General study findings and limits: Clonotypes that were public were uncommon, and they contracted or stayed stable on treatment. Elevated clonality accompanied ibrutinib response, with a return toward baseline values at progression.

This clone has more than one count but fewer than ten. No antigen is known for it. Produced via immunoSEQ multiplex PCR; TCRdb's table is partial and in-frame only. The table records some 17,000 clones, 50% to 75% of them present only once. Germline V gene sequence: CDR1 SNHLY, CDR2 FYNNEI. The CDR3 is made up of 14 amino acids. V dropped 3 bases and J dropped 4 bases, with 13 bases sitting between them. The source was PBMCs, collected after 12 months of ibrutinib treatment. The chain employs TRBV2 and TRBJ2-7; the D gene is possibly TRBD2 (6 bases). The sequence derives from a human donor with chronic lymphocytic leukemia. The CDR3 loop reads CASSDGTSPYEQYF. For the CDR3, the DNA is TGTGCCAGCAGTGATGGAACTAGCCCTTACGAGCAGTACTTC.